The 3 T cell receptor beta chains below all came from one sample that was sequenced in a study of blood T cell repertoires in COVID-19. Produced via immunoSEQ multiplex PCR; TCRdb's table is partial and in-frame only. Of 250,000 or so clones in the sample, under 90% are singletons; the top ten hold about 1.7%. Sequencing was carried out using PBMCs or T cells enriched from blood (not recorded which). These receptors came from a man aged 35 to 55 who had recovered from COVID-19.

The chain combines TRBV24-1 with TRBJ2-1, with D possibly TRBD2 on 5 matching bases. Germline loops: CDR1 KGHDR, CDR2 SFDVKD. Deletions cut 9 bases from V and 8 bases from J, with 13 bases between. The CDR3 has 12 residues. CDR3 bases: TGTGCCACCCGAGGGTACGGCTATGAGCAGTTCTTC. It translates to CATRGYGYEQFF.

The J gene is TRBJ1-1, the V gene TRBV5-4; D unclear. This CDR3 spans 15 amino acids. Trimming cost V 4 bases and J 1 base, with 14 bases left between them. Germline CDR1 and CDR2: SGHNT and YYREEE (reference sequence). CDR3 in amino acids: CASSLGRRENTEAFF. CDR3 DNA: TGTGCCAGCAGCCTTGGACGGCGGGAGAACACTGAAGCTTTCTTT.

The chain has TRBV19 and TRBJ2-5, with 9 positions matching TRBD2. V gave up 3 bases and J gave up 1 base; unmatched junction bases: 3. This CDR3 is 15 amino acids long. Germline values: CDR1 LNHDA, CDR2 SQIVND (reference sequence). DNA of the CDR3: TGTGCCAGTAGTATGGTAGCGGGGGCCCAAGAGACCCAGTACTTC. Protein sequence: CASSMVAGAQETQYF.